This TCR beta chain derives from a study of shared clonotypes between healthy human individuals. General observations from the study: How much donors shared clonotypes was expected to be affected by sequencing depth. Investigators collected only blood, and repertoires in tissues likely differ.

Each donor was a Caucasian adult residing in Nashville, Tennessee. Produced via immunoSEQ multiplex PCR; TCRdb's table is partial and in-frame only. Among some 530,000 clones, over 70% were seen once, and the ten largest hold more than 9.5%. About this clone itself: The antigen is unknown.

Per the germline V gene, CDR1 is SGHRS and CDR2 is YFSETQ. J gave up 6 bases and V 1 base, and 4 bases lay outside the gene matches. CDR3 size: 13 residues. The sequence derives from a woman between 35 and 50 years old in good health. Some clones in this sample may be carry-over from other donors' samples. The sequenced material came from PBMCs. The chain recombines TRBV5-1 with TRBJ2-7, with 7 nucleotides matching TRBD2. The CDR3 reads CASSLRWEGEQYF. The CDR3 DNA sequence: TGCGCCAGCAGCTTGAGGTGGGAGGGCGAGCAGTACTTC.